This entry is about one T cell receptor (beta chain). What it binds is unknown. This CDR3 comprises 11 residues. The germline gives CDR1 DFQATT, CDR2 SNEGSKA (reference sequence). The V gene lost 6 bases and the J gene lost 6 bases, with 10 bases spanning the gap. This sample is drawn from a study of cytomegalovirus exposure and HLA in healthy donors. Study details: Early released data comprised around 79 million unique TCRs from HLA-typed donors. Study-wide results and caveats: Most TCR sequences showed up rarely, but some public TCRs showed up in many donors.

PCR was performed using 60 Vbeta and 13 Jbeta primers. Only in-frame clones appear in the TCRdb table, and some are missing; sequencing was by immunoSEQ multiplex PCR. The sample carries about 160,000 clones, around 80% recorded once. Nominally healthy donors were sampled, though unrecorded immune exposures were likely. The sample consisted of PBMCs. The chain combines TRBV20-1 with TRBJ2-3, with D possibly TRBD2 on 5 matching bases. This TCR was sampled from a man between 35 and 55 years old in good health and CMV-seronegative. The CDR3: CSATLADTQYF. The DNA of the CDR3 is TGCAGTGCCACGTTAGCGGATACGCAGTATTTT.